This T cell receptor (beta chain) was captured in a study of shared clonotypes between healthy human individuals. The wider study: Plates per donor: three CD4 naive, three CD4 memory, two CD8 naive, one CD8 memory.

Findings and caveats of the study: A reduction in generation probabilities was seen for non-shared clonotypes relative to those shared by all four donors. Rarefaction indicated that sorted-subset sequencing remained incomplete although depth was large.

The CDR3 extends over 15 amino acids. Germline V lookup: CDR1 SGHDN, CDR2 FVKESK. Trimming shortened V by 1 base and J by 5 bases, and 12 bases separated the two germline ends. Method: immunoSEQ multiplex PCR; TCRdb's copy keeps in-frame clones and lacks some. The sample lists almost 750,000 clones; roughly 72% were seen once. Details on this clone: Its antigen is currently unknown.

This TCR derives from a woman aged 25 to 45 in good health. The J gene is TRBJ2-1, the V gene TRBV14; D uncertain. Sequenced input: memory CD4+ T cells sorted from blood. The subset denotes: CD45RA-negative fraction. The CDR3 loop reads CASSQVYRKNNEQFF. CDR3 DNA: TGTGCCAGCAGCCAAGTTTACAGAAAAAACAATGAGCAGTTCTTC.